What follows are 3 T cell receptor beta chains derived from one specimen sequenced in a study of shared clonotypes between healthy human individuals. Naivety among CD8 cells was defined by CD45RO negativity and positive CCR7 selection, thereby excluding terminally differentiated effector memory CD45RA+ cells. Sequencing used immunoSEQ multiplex PCR; TCRdb keeps in-frame clones, though not all of them. The sample has some 2,000,000 clones, about 95% seen once. The specimen sequenced was naive CD8+ T cells sorted from blood. These receptor sequences come from a man younger than 30 in good health.

The V and J genes are TRBV29-1 and TRBJ1-5; D gene ambiguous. Between the trimmed V and J ends, which lost 0 bases and 7 bases, there was a span of 10 bases. This CDR3 has 13 amino acids. Germline CDR1 SQVTM, CDR2 ANQGSEA. The CDR3 nucleotides read TGCAGCGTTGAAGACGGCCTGGGGCAGCCCCAGCATTTT. Its translation is CSVEDGLGQPQHF.

This rearrangement joins TRBV4-1 to TRBJ2-1; tentative D call: TRBD1 (6 bases). The CDR3 length is 13 residues. Between the trimmed V and J ends, which lost 6 bases and 7 bases, there was a span of 13 bases. Germline assignment: CDR1 MGHRA and CDR2 YSYEKL. CDR3 loop: CASRSTGPNEQFF. CDR3 DNA sequence: TGCGCCAGCAGATCCACAGGGCCGAATGAGCAGTTCTTC.

The gene calls are TRBV5-6 and TRBJ2-1; D gene ambiguous. Between the trimmed V and J ends, which lost 4 bases and 7 bases, there was a span of 6 bases. The germline V gene has CDR1 SGHDT and CDR2 YYEEEE. The CDR3 is 11 amino acids. The CDR3 region is CASSEDNEQFF. For the CDR3, the DNA is TGTGCCAGCAGCGAGGATAATGAGCAGTTCTTC.